This TCR beta chain derives from a study of CD8+ T cells in alopecia areata. The V end lost 0 bases, the J end lost 3 bases, and 9 bases lay between the germline ends. This CDR3 is 14 amino acids long. Germline-derived CDR1 and CDR2 are SEHNR and FQNEAQ (reference sequence). After isolation, RNA underwent reverse transcription to generate cDNA as the sequencing template. Here immunoSEQ multiplex PCR was the method, and the copy in TCRdb shows in-frame clones only, minus some. The sample has about 82,000 clones; roughly 51% are singletons. Obtained from alopecia areata patients were lesional scalp punch biopsies along with peripheral blood.

V usage is TRBV7-9 and J usage is TRBJ2-7, with unresolved D. This receptor was taken from a human donor with alopecia areata. Specimen: NKG2D-high CD8+ T cells sorted from blood. Here the CDR3 reads CASSLAGRYYEQYF. The CDR3 nucleotides are TGTGCCAGCAGCTTAGCGGGCCGTTACTACGAGCAGTACTTC.